The clone carrying this T cell receptor (beta chain) came up a few times. What it binds is not known. Germline V gene sequence: CDR1 MNHNY, CDR2 SVGAGI (reference sequence). The CDR3 extends over 13 amino acids. Trimming cost V 6 bases and J 5 bases, with 14 bases left between them. The data derive from a study of CD8 T cells in ankylosing spondylitis. Study-wide results and caveats: A motif of 8 or 9 highly homologous TCR beta variants was seen as apparently characteristic of ankylosing spondylitis blood.

Quantitative 5'-RACE with molecular barcodes was used to make the TCR beta libraries. TCRdb fed the 5' RACE reads into MiXCR, producing one record per CDR3 protein. The sample holds approximately 45,000 distinct CDR3 sequences, approximately 9.9% seen once. J is TRBJ2-7 and V is TRBV6-6; D tentatively fits TRBD1 or TRBD2 (6 bases each). Sequences were obtained from blood, either unsorted or a sorted T cell fraction (not recorded which). This clonotype was obtained from a male donor with ankylosing spondylitis or in good health (not recorded which). The CDR3 region is CASSRGGNHEQYF. CDR3 nucleotide sequence: TGTGCCAGCAGCCGAGGGGGGAACCACGAGCAGTACTTC.